These T cell receptor beta chains were read from a single sample in a study of Graves' ophthalmopathy and Graves' hyperthyroidism. One entry per CDR3 protein, called by TCRdb with MiXCR from the multiplex PCR reads. The data show about 700,000 distinct CDR3 sequences, with 35% to 50% seen just once and roughly 3.5% held by the top ten. Sequenced input: peripheral blood. The receptors were gathered from an adult man with Graves' ophthalmopathy. CDR3s include the opening cysteine and the closing phenylalanine or tryptophan. D genes are given only for firm matches. Clone size, where shown, is once, few, many, or a class for clones that have expanded.

cdr3_length | j_call | clone_size | d_call | v_call | cdr3_aa | cdr3_nt
16 | TRBJ2-2 | few | . | TRBV3-1 | CASSLGGGVSTGELFF | TGTGCCAGCAGCCTAGGCGGGGGCGTCAGCACCGGGGAGCTGTTTTTT
13 | TRBJ1-2 | many | TRBD1 | TRBV6-1 | CASSQDRGRGYTF | TGTGCCAGCAGTCAAGACAGGGGGCGCGGCTACACCTTC
14 | TRBJ2-7 | many | TRBD2 | TRBV20-1 | CSARDSGGAYEQYF | TGCAGTGCTAGAGATAGCGGGGGGGCCTACGAGCAGTACTTC
16 | TRBJ1-5 | . | . | TRBV6-5 | CASSQSNRASNQPQHF | TGTGCCAGCAGTCAGTCCAACAGGGCGAGCAATCAGCCCCAGCATTTT
13 | TRBJ1-6 | many | . | TRBV9 | CASSVIGQGSLHF | TGTGCCAGCAGCGTCATTGGGCAGGGCTCCCTCCACTTT
11 | TRBJ2-5 | . | TRBD1 | TRBV29-1 | CSDRGRETQYF | TGCAGCGACAGGGGGCGAGAGACCCAGTACTTC
15 | TRBJ2-5 | . | TRBD2 | TRBV5-1 | CARSLAGNLQETQYF | TGTGCCAGATCTTTAGCGGGTAATTTACAAGAGACCCAGTACTTC
13 | TRBJ1-1 | few | . | TRBV7-9 | CASSILGDTEAFF | TGTGCCAGCAGCATTCTCGGGGACACTGAAGCTTTCTTT
17 | TRBJ1-4 | few | . | TRBV4-2 | CASSLTQDMATNEKLFF | TGTGCCAGCAGCCTCACTCAGGACATGGCAACTAATGAAAAACTGTTTTTT
15 | TRBJ1-1 | many | TRBD1 | TRBV25-1 | CASSEDRGMNTEAFF | TGTGCCAGCAGTGAAGACAGGGGCATGAACACTGAAGCTTTCTTT
14 | TRBJ1-4 | . | TRBD1 | TRBV2 | CASSFGPGGGKLFF | TGTGCCAGCAGTTTTGGACCAGGGGGGGGAAAACTGTTTTTT
12 | TRBJ1-1 | . | . | TRBV29-1 | CSATERNTEAFF | TGCAGCGCGACAGAGCGGAACACTGAAGCTTTCTTT
15 | TRBJ1-1 | . | TRBD1 | TRBV19 | CASSDQGQGDTEAFF | TGTGCCAGTAGCGACCAGGGACAGGGAGACACTGAAGCTTTCTTT
16 | TRBJ2-5 | once | TRBD2 | TRBV7-2 | CASSLTTSEAQGTQYF | TGTGCCAGCAGCTTAACGACTAGCGAGGCACAAGGGACCCAGTACTTC
15 | TRBJ2-5 | . | TRBD1 | TRBV5-1 | CASSSPGQAQETQYF | TGCGCCAGCAGCTCACCGGGACAGGCTCAAGAGACCCAGTACTTC
13 | TRBJ2-3 | . | TRBD2 | TRBV10-3 | CASGAGSTDTQYF | TGTGCCAGCGGAGCGGGATCCACAGATACGCAGTATTTT
16 | TRBJ1-4 | . | TRBD1 | TRBV5-5 | CASSFLGQAPNEKLFF | TGTGCCAGCAGCTTCCTAGGACAGGCACCTAATGAAAAACTGTTTTTT
18 | TRBJ2-2 | . | TRBD1 | TRBV14 | CASSQVADRGFGTGELFF | TGTGCCAGCAGCCAAGTCGCGGACAGGGGGTTTGGGACCGGGGAGCTGTTTTTT
18 | TRBJ2-2 | . | TRBD1 | TRBV20-1 | CSARPLQGAQSVTGELFF | TGCAGTGCTAGGCCACTCCAGGGGGCCCAGTCGGTCACCGGGGAGCTGTTTTTT
16 | TRBJ1-6 | . | TRBD1 | TRBV6-5 | CASRRTRDSSNSPLHF | TGTGCCAGCAGAAGAACGAGGGACAGCTCTAATTCACCCCTCCACTTT
15 | TRBJ2-3 | few | TRBD2 | TRBV15 | CATSIGLADTDTQYF | TGTGCCACCAGCATAGGACTAGCGGACACAGATACGCAGTATTTT
16 | TRBJ2-5 | . | . | TRBV25-1 | CASTRRWPMTQETQYF | TGTGCCAGCACCAGAAGGTGGCCCATGACTCAAGAGACCCAGTACTTC
12 | TRBJ1-2 | many | . | TRBV13 | CASSSARYGYTF | TGTGCCAGCAGCTCCGCGCGCTATGGCTACACCTTC
14 | TRBJ1-5 | many | TRBD1 | TRBV12-3/TRBV12-4 | CASSLTGADQPQHF | TGTGCCAGCAGTTTGACAGGGGCGGATCAGCCCCAGCATTTT
16 | TRBJ2-2 | many | . | TRBV19 | CASSTYIRTNTGELFF | TGTGCCAGTAGTACCTACATTAGAACGAACACCGGGGAGCTGTTTTTT
14 | TRBJ2-7 | few | TRBD2 | TRBV19 | CATSPPGGGYEQYF | TGTGCCACATCTCCCCCCGGGGGGGGCTACGAGCAGTACTTC
14 | TRBJ2-5 | many | . | TRBV7-8 | CASSTPRAGQTQYF | TGTGCCAGCAGCACACCCAGGGCCGGGCAGACCCAGTACTTC
15 | TRBJ1-2 | . | . | TRBV20-1 | CSARGGNREGYGYTF | TGCAGTGCTAGAGGGGGGAACAGGGAGGGGTATGGCTACACCTTC
13 | TRBJ2-2 | many | . | TRBV24-1 | CATSDWTAGELFF | TGTGCCACCAGTGATTGGACAGCCGGGGAGCTGTTTTTT
13 | TRBJ2-5 | many | . | TRBV7-2 | CASSPRGLETQYF | TGTGCCAGCAGCCCCCGTGGGTTAGAGACCCAGTACTTC
15 | TRBJ2-7 | few | TRBD2 | TRBV5-1 | CASSSPRGGHYEQYF | TGCGCCAGCAGCTCACCGCGGGGGGGCCATTACGAGCAGTACTTC
15 | TRBJ1-2 | . | . | TRBV14 | CASSPPDREMGGYTF | TGTGCCAGCTCACCACCGGATAGAGAGATGGGTGGCTACACCTTC
13 | TRBJ1-1 | . | TRBD1 | TRBV29-1 | CSVGQGEGTEAFF | TGCAGCGTGGGACAGGGGGAAGGCACTGAAGCTTTCTTT
13 | TRBJ2-5 | many | . | TRBV20-1 | CSAKPPGVETQYF | TGCAGTGCTAAGCCCCCCGGGGTTGAGACCCAGTACTTC
14 | TRBJ1-4 | . | . | TRBV12-3/TRBV12-4 | CASTVTLGNEKLFF | TGTGCCAGCACCGTGACATTGGGTAATGAAAAACTGTTTTTT
14 | TRBJ1-2 | . | TRBD1 | TRBV6-5 | CASRTGGEVYGYTF | TGTGCCAGCCGGACAGGGGGCGAGGTCTATGGCTACACCTTC
13 | TRBJ1-2 | . | . | TRBV25-1 | CASSFPGGYGYAF | TGTGCCAGCAGTTTCCCCGGGGGCTATGGCTACGCCTTC
14 | TRBJ1-1 | many | . | TRBV25-1 | CASSGGTVNTEAFF | TGTGCCAGCAGTGGTGGGACCGTGAACACTGAAGCTTTCTTT
15 | TRBJ1-3 | . | TRBD1 | TRBV5-1 | CASSAGRGPGNTIYF | TGCGCCAGCAGCGCAGGCAGGGGGCCAGGAAACACCATATATTTT
16 | TRBJ1-3 | . | . | TRBV10-2 | CASWENTGSTMNTIYF | TGCGCCAGCTGGGAGAATACAGGGAGCACTATGAACACCATATATTTT
16 | TRBJ2-7 | many | TRBD2 | TRBV7-2 | CASSFSRSGSVYEQYF | TGTGCCAGCAGCTTTAGCCGCAGCGGGAGTGTCTACGAGCAGTACTTC